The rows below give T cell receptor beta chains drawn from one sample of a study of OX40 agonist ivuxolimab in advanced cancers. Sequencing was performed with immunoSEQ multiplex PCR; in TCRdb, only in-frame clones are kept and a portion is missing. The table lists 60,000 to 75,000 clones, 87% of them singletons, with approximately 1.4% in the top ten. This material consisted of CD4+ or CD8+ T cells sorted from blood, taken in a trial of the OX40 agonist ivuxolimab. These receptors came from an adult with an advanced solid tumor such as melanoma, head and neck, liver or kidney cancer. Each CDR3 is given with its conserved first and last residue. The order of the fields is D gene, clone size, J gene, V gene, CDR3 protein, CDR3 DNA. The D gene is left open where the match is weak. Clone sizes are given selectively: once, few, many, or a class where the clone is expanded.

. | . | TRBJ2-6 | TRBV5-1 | CASSPTQTGANVLTF | TGCGCCAGCAGCCCGACACAAACTGGGGCCAACGTCCTGACTTTC
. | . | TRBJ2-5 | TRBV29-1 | CSVWPGGETQYF | TGCAGCGTTTGGCCGGGTGGGGAGACCCAGTACTTC
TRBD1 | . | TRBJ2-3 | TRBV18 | CASSGDSSTDTQYF | TGTGCCAGCTCCGGGGACAGTAGCACAGATACGCAGTATTTT
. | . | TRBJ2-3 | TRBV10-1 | CARPLGRGPDTQYF | TGCGCCAGACCCCTTGGGCGGGGCCCAGATACGCAGTATTTT
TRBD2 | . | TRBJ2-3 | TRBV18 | CASSPRTSGSTDTQYF | TGTGCCAGCTCACCACGGACTAGCGGGAGCACAGATACGCAGTATTTT
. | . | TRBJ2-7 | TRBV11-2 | CASSLDWVRGNSYEQYF | TGTGCCAGCAGCTTAGACTGGGTCAGGGGAAACTCCTACGAGCAGTACTTC
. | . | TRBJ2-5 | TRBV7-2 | CASSLGWRGGFETQYF | TGTGCCAGCAGCTTAGGGTGGAGGGGGGGCTTCGAGACCCAGTACTTC
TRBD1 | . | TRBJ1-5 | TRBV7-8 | CASSFRQGNQPQHF | TGTGCCAGCAGCTTTCGACAGGGGAATCAGCCCCAGCATTTT
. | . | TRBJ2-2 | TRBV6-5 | CASSYSRRGRWGELFF | TGTGCCAGCAGTTACTCTAGGAGGGGGCGCTGGGGGGAGCTGTTTTTT
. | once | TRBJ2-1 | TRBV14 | CASSPTPRPVSYNEQFF | TGTGCCAGCAGCCCAACGCCCAGACCCGTCTCCTACAATGAGCAGTTCTTC
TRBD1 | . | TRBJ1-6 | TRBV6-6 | CASSRTGNDSPLHF | TGTGCCAGCAGTAGGACAGGGAATGATTCACCCCTCCACTTT
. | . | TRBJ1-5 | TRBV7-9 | CASSLGGKQPQHF | TGTGCCAGCAGCTTAGGGGGGAAACAGCCCCAGCATTTT
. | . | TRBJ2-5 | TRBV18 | CASSSPGGQTQYF | TGTGCCAGCTCGTCGCCAGGGGGGCAGACCCAGTACTTC
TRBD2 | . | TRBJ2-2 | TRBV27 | CASRLAGGPNTGELFF | TGTGCCAGCAGGCTAGCGGGAGGGCCGAACACCGGGGAGCTGTTTTTT
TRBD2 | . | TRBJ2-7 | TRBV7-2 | CASSSGGSATYEQYF | TGTGCCAGCAGCTCCGGGGGGTCCGCGACCTACGAGCAGTACTTC